The source of this T cell receptor (beta chain) is a study of breast tumors, draining lymph nodes, adjacent tissues. A word on this clonotype: What it recognizes is unknown.

General observations from the study: Most tumor T cells seemingly derive from lymph node, then expand in tumor. Tumors had less TCR diversity than lymph nodes, more than nontumor tissue.

Germline lookup yields CDR1 LNHDA and CDR2 SQIVND (reference sequence). The CDR3 spans 15 residues. Trimming shortened V by 6 bases and J by 0 bases, and 12 bases separated the two germline ends. TCRdb re-analysed the multiplex PCR reads in MiXCR, keeping a single row per CDR3 protein. The top ten clones hold roughly a tenth of a sample with about 53,000 distinct CDR3 sequences, roughly 40% of them seen once. This chain connects TRBV19 to TRBJ2-1; D ambiguous. Sequencing was carried out using breast tumor tissue. This TCR was recovered from a female donor with breast cancer. Some clones in this sample may be carry-over from other donors' samples. For the CDR3, the DNA is TGTGCCAGTAGCCCTGACAAGAACTCCTACAATGAGCAGTTCTTC. Protein product: CASSPDKNSYNEQFF. Full variable domain (rest looked up from reference TRBV19 and TRBJ2-1): DGGITQSPKYLFRKEGQNVTLSCEQNLNHDAMYWYRQDPGQGLRLIYYSQIVNDFQKGDIAEGYSVSREKKESFPLTVTSAQKNPTAFYLCASSPDKNSYNEQFFGPGTRLTVL.